The 19 T cell receptor beta chains in this list originate from one sample, sequenced in a study of radiotherapy plus CTLA-4 blockade in lung cancer. Libraries were prepared by immunoSEQ multiplex PCR; TCRdb keeps only in-frame clonotypes and omits some of them. The table includes about 120,000 clones, 85% to 90% detected once. Sequenced here: peripheral blood, sampled from a patient treated with radiotherapy plus ipilimumab. The receptors were sampled from a human donor with non-small cell lung cancer that progressed on radiotherapy plus ipilimumab.

The V gene is TRBV27, the J gene TRBJ1-4; 7 bases align to TRBD1. Germline lookup yields CDR1 MNHEY and CDR2 SMNVEV (reference sequence). CDR3 size: 18 residues. Unmatched junction bases numbered 17, after V lost 2 bases and J lost 8 bases. In nucleotides, the CDR3 is TGTGCCAGCAGTTTACGGGCCCCCGCCAGGGACAGAAAGGAAAAACTGTTTTTT. Protein: CASSLRAPARDRKEKLFF. Drawing the rest from reference TRBV27 and TRBJ1-4, the complete variable domain is EAQVTQNPRYLITVTGKKLTVTCSQNMNHEYMSWYRQDPGLGLRQIYYSMNVEVTDKGDVPEGYKVSRKEKRNFPLILESPSPNQTSLYFCASSLRAPARDRKEKLFFGSGTQLSVL.

V usage is TRBV6-5 and J usage is TRBJ1-1; tentative D call: TRBD1 (5 bases). Germline V gives CDR1 MNHEY, CDR2 SVGAGI. The ends were cut back, 2 bases at V and 3 bases at J, with 13 bases in the middle. This CDR3 has 15 amino acids. The CDR3 protein is CASSYARRGDTEAFF. The CDR3 coding sequence is TGTGCCAGCAGTTACGCTCGGCGGGGGGACACTGAAGCTTTCTTT.

This chain uses TRBV5-1 with TRBJ1-1; TRBD1 agrees at 9 bases. CDR1 is SGHRS and CDR2 is YFSETQ in the germline V gene. The CDR3 has 15 amino acids. The J segment lost 1 base and the V segment lost 4 bases, leaving 5 bases of the junction unmatched. This CDR3 is CASSGRDRANTEAFF. In nucleotides, the CDR3 is TGCGCCAGCAGCGGAAGGGACAGGGCGAACACTGAAGCTTTCTTT.

The chain has TRBV2 and TRBJ2-1; TRBD2 agrees at 8 bases. The CDR3 length is 15 residues. Per germline, CDR1 SNHLY and CDR2 FYNNEI. Losses at the gene ends were 7 bases for V and 5 bases for J; bases not matched to a gene: 10. Written as DNA, the CDR3 is TGTGCCAGCAAGGGTAGCGGGACAATCAACAATGAGCAGTTCTTC. This translates into CASKGSGTINNEQFF.

As regards this clone: A junction end diverges from the germline sequence, so it may reflect a read error. CDR3 coding DNA: TGTGCCAGTAGTCCGGTGGGGGGCTGGCGGAACTTC. Amino acid sequence: CASSPVGGWRNF. The chain has TRBV19 and TRBJ2-5, with D perhaps TRBD1 or TRBD2 (6 bases each). The CDR3 spans 12 residues. Looked up from germline, CDR1 is LNHDA and CDR2 is SQIVND (reference sequence).

The rearrangement uses TRBV11-2 and TRBJ2-4; D gene ambiguous. Germline V gives CDR1 SGHAT, CDR2 FQNNGV. V lost 2 bases, J lost 0 bases, and 11 bases lay in between. The CDR3 is 16 amino acids. The CDR3 loop reads CASSLNVGLAKNIQYF. CDR3 DNA: TGTGCCAGCAGCTTAAACGTTGGTTTAGCCAAAAACATTCAGTACTTC.

The J gene is TRBJ1-1, the V gene TRBV2; 10 bases are shared with TRBD1. The V segment lost 4 bases and the J segment 5 bases; nucleotides outside the gene matches: 7. CDR1 and CDR2 (germline): SNHLY, FYNNEI. CDR3 length: 15 residues. The DNA of the CDR3 is TGTGCCAGCAGTGCGCGGACAGGGGGGGGGACTGAAGCTTTCTTT. It codes for CASSARTGGGTEAFF.

V is TRBV27 and J is TRBJ2-1, with 11 positions matching TRBD2. The CDR3 covers 14 residues. J gave up 7 bases and V 4 bases, and 3 bases lay outside the gene matches. Germline CDR1 is MNHEY and CDR2 is SMNVEV (reference sequence). CDR3 sequence: CASSSTSGRNEQFF. In DNA form, the CDR3 reads TGTGCCAGCAGTTCAACTAGCGGGAGAAATGAGCAGTTCTTC.

V is TRBV11-3 and J is TRBJ2-1, with D tentatively TRBD2 (5 bases). V dropped 1 base and J dropped 2 bases, with 21 bases sitting between them. The CDR3 has 19 residues. Germline CDR1 SGHNT, CDR2 YENEEA. The CDR3 sequence is CASSLAPPFRTLPYNEQFF. The CDR3 coding sequence is TGTGCCAGCAGCTTAGCACCGCCATTTAGGACTTTGCCCTACAATGAGCAGTTCTTC.

This chain uses TRBV6-1 with TRBJ2-5; the D is unclear. The length of the CDR3 is 13 residues. Germline loops: CDR1 MNHNS, CDR2 SASEGT. V lost 5 bases to trimming and J lost 4 bases, with 11 bases between them. The CDR3 nucleotides are TGTGCCAGCAGTCTGAAGGTGCGAGAGACCCAGTACTTC. Translating gives CASSLKVRETQYF.

V gene TRBV29-1 combines with J gene TRBJ2-1; D gene uncertain. The CDR3 covers 13 residues. Trimming cost V 4 bases and J 2 bases, with 9 bases left between them. Germline loops: CDR1 SQVTM, CDR2 ANQGSEA. CDR3 DNA sequence: TGCAGCGTTGTGAGGTCAGCCTACAATGAGCAGTTCTTC. Residues: CSVVRSAYNEQFF.

The chain has TRBV6-1 and TRBJ2-5, with a weak D call TRBD2 (5 bases). V gave up 2 bases and J gave up 9 bases, with 25 bases separating them. The germline V gene encodes CDR1 MNHNS and CDR2 SASEGT. The CDR3 runs to 17 residues. The CDR3 is CASSERALAQLGRAQYF. The CDR3 DNA sequence: TGTGCCAGCAGTGAAAGGGCCTTGGCCCAACTAGGAAGGGCCCAGTACTTC.

J is TRBJ1-4 and V is TRBV7-9, with no clear D. Germline CDR1 and CDR2: SEHNR and FQNEAQ (reference sequence). Trimming shortened V by 8 bases and J by 5 bases, and 12 bases separated the two germline ends. The CDR3 length is 13 residues. CDR3 sequence reads: CASDRIANEKLFF. The CDR3 DNA is TGTGCCAGCGACCGTATAGCAAATGAAAAACTGTTTTTT.

This clone was seen only a few times. The chain employs TRBV2 and TRBJ2-7; D call uncertain. Per germline, CDR1 SNHLY and CDR2 FYNNEI. There are 15 residues in the CDR3. Trimming stripped 1 base from V and 0 bases from J, with 10 bases between. CDR3 bases: TGTGCCAGCAGTGAAGTGGGATTCAGCTCCTACGAGCAGTACTTC. Encoded protein: CASSEVGFSSYEQYF.

The V call is TRBV5-1, the J call TRBJ2-5; D possibly corresponds to TRBD1 (5 bases). The J call may not be correct, given that the DNA end is closer to TRBJ2-7. Germline CDR1 reads SGHRS; CDR2 reads YFSETQ. CDR3 length equals 12 residues. CDR3 protein: CASRDNTYEQYF. For the CDR3, the DNA is TGCGCCAGCAGGGACAACACCTACGAGCAGTACTTC.

This clone has a single count. V is TRBV9 and J is TRBJ2-5; perhaps TRBD1 as D (6 bases). Germline V lookup: CDR1 SGDLS, CDR2 YYNGEE. V was trimmed by 1 base and J by 4 bases, leaving 14 bases between them. This CDR3 has 15 residues. The CDR3, as DNA: TGTGCCAGCAGCGTAAACCCGACAGGTGGAGAGACCCAGTACTTC. The encoded protein is CASSVNPTGGETQYF.

Only one count was recorded for this clone. The chain has TRBV6-5 and TRBJ1-1, with D possibly matching TRBD1 (6 bases). This CDR3 is built from 12 residues. The V gene lost 5 bases and the J gene lost 10 bases, with 14 bases spanning the gap. CDR1 and CDR2 from the germline V gene are MNHEY and SVGAGI. As DNA, the CDR3 is TGTGCCAGCAGTACCCTGGGGGGGCTAGCTTTCTTT. As protein: CASSTLGGLAFF.

The V and J genes are TRBV27 and TRBJ2-7; tentatively, D is TRBD1 (5 bases). Deletions cut 4 bases from V and 4 bases from J, with 14 bases between. The CDR3 contains 14 residues. In germline, CDR1 is MNHEY, CDR2 SMNVEV (reference sequence). The DNA for the CDR3 is TGTGCCAGCAGTTCTTACCAAGCAGGGTACGAGCAGTACTTC. Translated, it gives CASSSYQAGYEQYF.

The chain joins TRBV9 to TRBJ1-1, with TRBD1 matching over 10 bases. Germline CDR1 reads SGDLS; CDR2 reads YYNGEE. Trimming took 0 bases from V and 6 from J; bases not matched to a gene: 11. The CDR3 sequence is 17 residues long. In DNA form, the CDR3 reads TGTGCCAGCAGCGTAGGGACAGGGGGGCTCCTCGGTCCTGAAGCTTTCTTT. It encodes CASSVGTGGLLGPEAFF.